This T cell receptor (beta chain) originates from a study of T cell responses to AZD1222 COVID-19 vaccine. Study-wide results and limits: The donor cohort was predominantly white British with a female majority, and clonal diversity may have been underestimated. Spike as a whole was targeted by vaccine-associated CD4 TCRs, dominant at 160-218 and 743-854. The study found Spike-specific TCR breadth and depth rose after two AZD1222 doses.

CDR3 size: 13 residues. Looked up from germline, CDR1 is GTSNPN and CDR2 is SVGIG (reference sequence). V lost 0 bases to trimming and J lost 4 bases, with 9 bases between them. Remarks on this clone: Its matching antigen is unknown.

Profiling relied on immunoSEQ multiplex PCR, and the TCRdb table lists in-frame clones only, not all of them. The profile shows 150,000 to 200,000 clones, over 75% of them singletons. This chain joins TRBV30 and TRBJ1-1; D perhaps matches TRBD1 (5 bases). The clonotype originates from an adult who received the AZD1222 COVID-19 vaccine. The specimen was peripheral blood, collected 28 days after the second AZD1222 dose. The CDR3 here is CAWSVWGGTEAFF. As DNA, the CDR3 is TGTGCCTGGAGTGTTTGGGGGGGCACTGAAGCTTTCTTT.